This T cell receptor (beta chain) was sequenced in a study of blood T cells in healthy people across ages. Extraction yielded at least 5 micrograms of total RNA per sample. A J-beta primer mix and a sample-barcoded 5' primer were used in a second PCR of roughly 7 to 12 cycles. Samples each returned at least 3 million CDR3-containing paired-end reads. Using its own MiXCR run on the 5' RACE reads, TCRdb lists one record per CDR3 protein. The top ten hold under 8% of the sample, which has around 1.5 million distinct CDR3 sequences, 42% seen once. V gave up 3 bases and J gave up 2 bases, with 17 bases separating them. This CDR3 is built from 15 residues. Germline values: CDR1 DFQATT, CDR2 SNEGSKA (reference sequence).

This sequence originates from a woman aged 18-30 years in good health. The chain couples TRBV20-1 to TRBJ2-7; D possibly uses TRBD1 or TRBD2 (5 bases each). The sample taken for sequencing was blood. In DNA, the CDR3 is TGCAGTGCTAGTCTAGGGGAGACCCTTACCTACGAGCAGTACTTC. As protein: CSASLGETLTYEQYF.